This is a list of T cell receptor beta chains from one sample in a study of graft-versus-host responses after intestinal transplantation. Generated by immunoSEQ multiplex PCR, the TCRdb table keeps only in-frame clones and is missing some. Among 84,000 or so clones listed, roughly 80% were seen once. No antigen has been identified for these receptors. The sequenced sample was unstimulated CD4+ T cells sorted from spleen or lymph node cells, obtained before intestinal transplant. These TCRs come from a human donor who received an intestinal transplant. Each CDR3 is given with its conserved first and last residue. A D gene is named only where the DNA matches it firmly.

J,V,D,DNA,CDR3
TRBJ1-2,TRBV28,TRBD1,TGTGCCAGCAGTATTCCGGGACAGGGATGGGATGGCTACACCTTC,CASSIPGQGWDGYTF
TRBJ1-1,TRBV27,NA,TGTGCCAGCAGTTTAGGTCGGGGAGCAACTGAAGCTTTCTTT,CASSLGRGATEAFF
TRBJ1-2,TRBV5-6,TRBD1,TGTGCCAGCAGCTTTCCCACAGGGGACTATGGCTACACCTTC,CASSFPTGDYGYTF
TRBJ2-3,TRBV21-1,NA,TGTGCCAGCCCGATCTGGGAGCGGGAGACACGTACAGATACGCAGTATTTT,CASPIWERETRTDTQYF
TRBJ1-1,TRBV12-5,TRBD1,TGTGCTAGTGGTTTCGTAGGGACAGCTAAAGCTTTCTTT,CASGFVGTAKAFF
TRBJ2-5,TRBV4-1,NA,TGCGCCACCTCGGGTTTACAGGGAAGGGAGACCCAGTACTTC,CATSGLQGRETQYF
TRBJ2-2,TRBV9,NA,TGTGCCAGCAGCGCCGACAGTTATAACGGGGAGCTGTTTTTT,CASSADSYNGELFF
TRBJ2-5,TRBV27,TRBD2,TGTCCCGGGGGGGCGGGAGAGACCCAGTACTTC,CPGGAGETQYF
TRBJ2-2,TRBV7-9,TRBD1,TGTGCCAGCAGCTCCGGGACAGCCCTGAACACCGGGGAGCTGTTTTTT,CASSSGTALNTGELFF
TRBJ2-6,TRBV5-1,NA,TGCGCCAGCAGCCTGACAGGCTCTGGGGCCAACGTCCTGACTTTC,CASSLTGSGANVLTF